A selection of T cell receptor beta chains follows, all from one sample in a study of T-cell memory formation after mild COVID-19. TCRdb processed the 5' RACE reads anew with MiXCR; each CDR3 protein has one entry. The table lists 400,000 or so distinct CDR3 sequences, about 19% of them singletons. Specimen: PBMCs or a T cell subset sorted from them (not recorded which). The receptor set was obtained from an adult woman who had mild COVID-19 (a few samples of this study predate the infection). Cell type and time point are not known. CDR3s include the opening cysteine and the closing phenylalanine or tryptophan. Clone size is given for some rows only: seen once, a few or many times, or a class if the clone is expanded.

length,size,V,J,CDR3
14,few,TRBV6-5,TRBJ1-5,CASSYGQGGQPQHF
14,.,TRBV7-9,TRBJ2-5,CASIHRGPGETQYF
14,.,TRBV29-1,TRBJ1-2,CSVESQGQPYGYTF
22,.,TRBV5-6,TRBJ2-6,CASSSFRTREGPPSSGANVLTF
14,.,TRBV20-1,TRBJ2-7,CSATRGEGGPEQYF
16,few,TRBV14,TRBJ2-1,CASSRRLAGGPIEQFF
15,many,TRBV2,TRBJ2-7,CASSNGPTADYEQYF
15,few,TRBV5-4,TRBJ1-1,CASSLAHRGDTEAFF
13,.,TRBV15,TRBJ1-1,CATSKQRNTEAFF
16,few,TRBV20-1,TRBJ2-7,CSARVRTDPTSYEQYF
17,many,TRBV6-6,TRBJ2-1,CASSQRTGRALGNEQFF